A selection of T cell receptor beta chains follows, all from one sample in a study of shared clonotypes between healthy human individuals. Clones were read by immunoSEQ multiplex PCR, and TCRdb kept only the in-frame ones, dropping some. This sample has roughly 2.6 million clones, with roughly nine tenths found just once. Sample: naive CD4+ T cells sorted from blood. These receptors were obtained from a man between 18 and 35 years old in good health. Both conserved end residues are part of each CDR3. The D gene is left open where the match is weak. Clone size, where shown, is once, few, many, or a class for clones that have expanded.

NA	TRBV6-6	once	TRBJ2-4	TGTGCCAGCAGTTTGGGGGGCTCCCAAAACATTCAGTACTTC	CASSLGGSQNIQYF
NA	TRBV28	once	TRBJ1-1	TGTGCCAGCAGTTTCCTACAGGGGAACACTGAAGCTTTCTTT	CASSFLQGNTEAFF
NA	TRBV7-2	once	TRBJ1-1	TGTGCCAGCAGCTCCCCCCCGGGGTCGGCGGTCGGCACTGAAGCTTTCTTT	CASSSPPGSAVGTEAFF
NA	TRBV5-1	NA	TRBJ1-4	TGCGCCAGCAGCTTGCGAGCAGACCCTAATGAAAAACTGTTTTTT	CASSLRADPNEKLFF
NA	TRBV6-5	NA	TRBJ1-5	TGTGCCAGCAGTTACCTCACAGGTACGGGCGAACCCCAGCATTTT	CASSYLTGTGEPQHF
NA	TRBV18	NA	TRBJ2-7	TGTGCCAGCTCAACCGGGACACTGAGCTCCTACGAGCAGTACTTC	CASSTGTLSSYEQYF
NA	TRBV10-1	NA	TRBJ2-1	TGCGCCAGCAGTGGAGCTCAGCGGACATCCTACAATGAGCAGTTCTTC	CASSGAQRTSYNEQFF
NA	TRBV6-6	NA	TRBJ1-6	TGTGCCAGCAGTTACCCCCCCGGGGGCTATAATTCACCCCTCCACTTT	CASSYPPGGYNSPLHF
TRBD2	TRBV7-2	NA	TRBJ2-1	TGTGCCAGCACCTCCCAACTAGCGGGCAACAATGAGCAGTTCTTC	CASTSQLAGNNEQFF
NA	TRBV6-6	NA	TRBJ1-2	TGTGCCAGCAGTTACTCCCCGGGGGGCGGCTATGGCTACACCTTC	CASSYSPGGGYGYTF
TRBD2	TRBV30	NA	TRBJ2-1	TGTGCCTGGAGGAGGCGGGAGACTTACAATGAGCAGTTCTTC	CAWRRRETYNEQFF
NA	TRBV2	NA	TRBJ2-7	TGTGCCAGTCGGACTTGGGACGAGCAGTACTTC	CASRTWDEQYF
NA	TRBV6-5	NA	TRBJ2-7	TGTGCCAGCAGCAGAGCGGTCTCCTACGAGCAGTACTTC	CASSRAVSYEQYF
TRBD1	TRBV11-2	NA	TRBJ1-2	TGTGCCAGCAGCACCCACAGGGGTAACTATGGCTACACCTTC	CASSTHRGNYGYTF
NA	TRBV7-2	NA	TRBJ2-7	TGTGCCAGCAGCTTAGACAGAGCCTCCTACGAGCAGTACTTC	CASSLDRASYEQYF
NA	TRBV14	NA	TRBJ1-3	TGTGCCAGCAAAACGACAGCCAGCTCTGGAAACACCATATATTTT	CASKTTASSGNTIYF
NA	TRBV30	NA	TRBJ2-7	TGTGCCTGGTCTGTGAGGGGCAGGGCACCCTACGAGCAGTACTTC	CAWSVRGRAPYEQYF
NA	TRBV13	NA	TRBJ2-1	TGTGCCAGCAGCCTTGACACTGCTCTCGGGGAGCAGTTCTTC	CASSLDTALGEQFF
NA	TRBV7-9	NA	TRBJ2-5	TGTGCCAGCAGCTCTTTGCGAGGGAAAGAGACCCAGTACTTC	CASSSLRGKETQYF
NA	TRBV18	NA	TRBJ1-1	TGTGCCAGCTCACCACAGGGTATAGGCACTGAAGCTTTCTTT	CASSPQGIGTEAFF
NA	TRBV18	NA	TRBJ2-2	TGTGCCAGCTCAACGGGAGACACCGGGGAGCTGTTTTTT	CASSTGDTGELFF
TRBD2	TRBV9	NA	TRBJ2-5	TGTGCCAGCAGCCCAAGGGGGTCTAGCGGGAGTGGGGAGACCCAGTACTTC	CASSPRGSSGSGETQYF
NA	TRBV28	NA	TRBJ2-5	TGTGCCAGCAGTTTGGGGATTGGGGAAGGAGTACACCAAGAGACCCAGTACTTC	CASSLGIGEGVHQETQYF
TRBD1	TRBV29-1	once	TRBJ2-6	TGCAGCGTTGAAGAACAGGGGGCTGGGGCCAACGTCCTGACTTTC	CSVEEQGAGANVLTF
NA	TRBV7-9	NA	TRBJ2-3	TGTGCCAGCAGTCGGACTGGGACTAGCACAGATACGCAGTATTTT	CASSRTGTSTDTQYF
NA	TRBV5-1	NA	TRBJ1-1	TGCGCCAGCAGCTTGGAGAGGGCTATGAACACTGAAGCTTTCTTT	CASSLERAMNTEAFF
NA	TRBV6-5	NA	TRBJ2-6	TGTGCCAGCAGTTACGACAACTCTGGGGCCAACGTCCTGACTTTC	CASSYDNSGANVLTF
NA	TRBV30	few	TRBJ1-6	TGTGCCTGGATGGGTTTGGTTTCACCCCTCCACTTT	CAWMGLVSPLHF
NA	TRBV7-2	NA	TRBJ2-7	TGTGCCAGCAGCTTATTGGTGGGAGAGGGCGAGCAGTACTTC	CASSLLVGEGEQYF
TRBD1	TRBV7-2	once	TRBJ2-5	TGTGCCAGCAGCTTACACCCGGACAGGGGTCGAGAGACCCAGTACTTC	CASSLHPDRGRETQYF
NA	TRBV27	NA	TRBJ1-5	TGTGCCAGCAGTTTTGGATTGAGCAATCAGCCCCAGCATTTT	CASSFGLSNQPQHF
NA	TRBV5-1	NA	TRBJ2-2	TGCGCCAGCAGCTCGGATTTTTCCACCGGGGAGCTGTTTTTT	CASSSDFSTGELFF
NA	TRBV27	NA	TRBJ2-5	TGTGCCAGCAGCTCAATCCCGATAGGGGAGACCCAGTACTTC	CASSSIPIGETQYF
NA	TRBV27	once	TRBJ1-1	TGTGCCAGCAGTTTCTCAACGGGGTCTGAAGCTTTCTTT	CASSFSTGSEAFF
NA	TRBV5-4	NA	TRBJ1-5	TGTGCCAGCAGCTTGGAGGCCAGCCCGGGAAGTCACCAGCATTTT	CASSLEASPGSHQHF
TRBD2	TRBV19	NA	TRBJ2-1	TGTGCCACCACTAGCGGGGCGATCTACAATGAGCAGTTCTTC	CATTSGAIYNEQFF
TRBD2	TRBV28	NA	TRBJ2-1	TGTGCCAGCAGTTTCGGCCCTAGCGGGGGCCCCCACAATGAGCAGTTCTTC	CASSFGPSGGPHNEQFF
NA	TRBV23-1	NA	TRBJ2-5	TGCGCCAGCAGTCAATCCGGGGTACAGTGGGAGACCCAGTACTTC	CASSQSGVQWETQYF
NA	TRBV11-3	NA	TRBJ2-7	TGTGCCAGCAGCTCTACGGGAGAGCAGTACTTC	CASSSTGEQYF
NA	TRBV7-9	NA	TRBJ2-5	TGTGCCAGCAGCTTAGGATGGTTGGGGGCCCAAGAGACCCAGTACTTC	CASSLGWLGAQETQYF
NA	TRBV19	NA	TRBJ1-2	TGTGCCACCCGCAGGGCCAGCCTGGGGGGCTACACCTTC	CATRRASLGGYTF
TRBD2	TRBV11-2	NA	TRBJ2-5	TGTGCCAGCAGCTTAGTAGCGGGAGAATGGGAGACCCAGTACTTC	CASSLVAGEWETQYF
NA	TRBV30	NA	TRBJ2-3	TGTGCCTGGGGCCAGGGTGATACGCAGTATTTT	CAWGQGDTQYF
TRBD1	TRBV5-1	NA	TRBJ1-2	TGCGCCAGCAGCCTGACGACAGGGATCCACTATGGCTACACCTTC	CASSLTTGIHYGYTF
NA	TRBV2	NA	TRBJ2-7	TGTGCCAGCGGACTGGAGACCTACGAGCAGTACTTC	CASGLETYEQYF
NA	TRBV10-2	NA	TRBJ2-2	TGCGCCAGCAGTGACCCAGGGATATTGGCCGGGGAGCTGTTTTTT	CASSDPGILAGELFF
NA	TRBV11-3	few	TRBJ2-3	TGTGCCAGCAGCTTAGACGGCAGCACAGATACGCAGTATTTT	CASSLDGSTDTQYF
NA	TRBV30	NA	TRBJ2-1	TGTGCCTGGAGGCGGGTCTCCTACAATGAGCAGTTCTTC	CAWRRVSYNEQFF
NA	TRBV19	once	TRBJ2-3	TGTGCCAGTACAATGGGTATCTCGGAGACAGATACGCAGTATTTT	CASTMGISETDTQYF
NA	TRBV12-5	NA	TRBJ2-3	TGTGCTAGTGGTTTGGTACGGAAGGAGACCCACACAGATACGCAGTATTTT	CASGLVRKETHTDTQYF
NA	TRBV5-1	NA	TRBJ1-1	TGCGCCAGCAGCTTGGCCCCCCTGGGGAGAGCGAACACTGAAGCTTTCTTT	CASSLAPLGRANTEAFF
NA	TRBV30	once	TRBJ2-7	TGTGCCTGGAGTGGGACAGCCCTTCCTGTCCACGAGCAGTACTTC	CAWSGTALPVHEQYF
NA	TRBV11-2	NA	TRBJ2-2	TGTGCCAGCAGCTTAGTAGGCAGGGCCACCGGGGAGCTGTTTTTT	CASSLVGRATGELFF
NA	TRBV7-2	NA	TRBJ2-7	TGTGCCAGCAGCTTAGCGGGCAGCTACGAGCAGTACTTC	CASSLAGSYEQYF
NA	TRBV7-9	NA	TRBJ2-1	TGTGCCAGCAGCGCGGACCTTCTGGCTCTTTACAATGAGCAGTTCTTC	CASSADLLALYNEQFF
NA	TRBV28	NA	TRBJ1-6	TGTGCCAGCAGACCCTTTTCCGGGACCGGGATGTCACCCCTCCACTTT	CASRPFSGTGMSPLHF
NA	TRBV7-8	NA	TRBJ2-1	TGTGCCAGCAGCAGTTACAGCGGTAGCCGTGAGCAGTTCTTC	CASSSYSGSREQFF